The clone carrying this T cell receptor (beta chain) showed up many times. Its antigen remains unidentified. This CDR3 comprises 16 residues. Trimming left V 3 bases short and J 2 bases short, with 14 bases between. Germline CDR1 KGHSH, CDR2 LQKENI. This sample is drawn from a study of Graves' ophthalmopathy and Graves' hyperthyroidism. PBMCs were isolated from a 10 ml sample of fresh peripheral blood. For repertoire sequencing, the TCR beta CDR3 regions were amplified from RNA transcripts. RT-PCR was first run with HTBI primers, then multiplex PCR in a second round. TCRdb reanalysed the multiplex PCR reads using MiXCR and keeps one entry per CDR3 protein. Of some 160,000 distinct CDR3 sequences listed, 35% to 50% are singletons. Study-wide results and limits: Ophthalmopathy cases were distinguished from stable hyperthyroidism by a 13-signature model, reaching over 85% sensitivity and 65% to 83% specificity. Most thyroid clonotypes with frequency above 0.001 were detected in blood too.

The sequenced material came from peripheral blood. This TCR came from a man aged 30-40 years with Graves' ophthalmopathy. V usage is TRBV18 and J usage is TRBJ1-3; D perhaps matches TRBD1 (6 bases). CDR3 loop: CASSPFARGTGNTIYF. The CDR3 nucleotides read TGTGCCAGCTCACCTTTCGCCAGGGGCACTGGAAACACCATATATTTT.